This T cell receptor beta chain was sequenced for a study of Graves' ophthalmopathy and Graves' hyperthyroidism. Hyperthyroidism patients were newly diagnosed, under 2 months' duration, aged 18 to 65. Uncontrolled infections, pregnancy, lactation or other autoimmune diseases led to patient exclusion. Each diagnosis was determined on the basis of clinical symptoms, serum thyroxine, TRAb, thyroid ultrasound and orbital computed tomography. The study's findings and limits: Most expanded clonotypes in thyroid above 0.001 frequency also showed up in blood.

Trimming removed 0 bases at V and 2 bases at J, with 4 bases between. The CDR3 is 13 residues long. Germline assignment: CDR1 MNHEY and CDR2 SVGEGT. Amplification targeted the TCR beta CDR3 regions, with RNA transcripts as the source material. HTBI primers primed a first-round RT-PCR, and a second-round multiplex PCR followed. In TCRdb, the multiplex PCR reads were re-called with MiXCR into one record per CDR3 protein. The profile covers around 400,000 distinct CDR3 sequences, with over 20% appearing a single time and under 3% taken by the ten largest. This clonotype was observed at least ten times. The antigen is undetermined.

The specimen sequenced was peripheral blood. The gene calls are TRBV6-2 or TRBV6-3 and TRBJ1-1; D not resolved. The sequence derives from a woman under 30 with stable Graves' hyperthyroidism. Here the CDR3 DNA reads TGTGCCAGCAGTTACTCAAGAAACACTGAAGCTTTCTTT. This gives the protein CASSYSRNTEAFF.